This TCR beta chain was retrieved from a study of human T cells and chemical hapten exposure. About the research overall: Patients were given diphenylcyclopropenone on the scalp weekly across the roughly 25-week study. Recorded diagnoses among the mostly female patients were alopecia areata, totalis or universalis.

This clonotype was counted at least ten times. The V and J ends lost 0 bases and 2 bases, in that order; junction bases with no gene match: 3. CDR3 length: 16 amino acids. CDR1 and CDR2 from the germline V gene are SGHRS and YFSETQ. Per the authors' pipeline: Samples contained a median of roughly 96,000 TCRs, with a range of roughly 23,224 to 700,000. MiXCR, run by TCRdb on the RACE reads, gives a single entry per CDR3 protein. The V and J calls reflect TCRdb's pipeline rather than the authors' work. The table has 95,000 or so distinct CDR3 sequences, roughly 10% seen once. Time point of the sample: patch test 2, 6 weeks after DPC sensitization. Treatment defined: therapeutic diphenylcyclopropenone sensitization with weekly scalp DPC.

Material: whole blood, obtained in connection with sensitization to the hapten diphenylcyclopropenone (DPC). The clonotype was recovered from a woman in her forties with alopecia areata. Some clones in this sample may be carry-over from other donors' samples. This chain uses TRBV5-1 with TRBJ2-3; 10 bases agree with TRBD1. The CDR3 loop is CASSLAGQGTTDTQYF. The CDR3 bases are TGCGCCAGCAGCTTGGCGGGACAGGGGACCACAGATACGCAGTATTTT.